These 20 T cell receptor beta chains were sequenced from one sample in a study of immune evolution from preneoplasia to lung adenocarcinoma. Clones were sequenced by immunoSEQ multiplex PCR, and TCRdb holds only the in-frame ones, with some missing. The repertoire has about 5,100 clones, 60% to 80% of them found once; the top ten carry 26%. Input material: FFPE normal lung tissue adjacent to the tumor. The receptors come from a person aged 55 to 75 with lung adenocarcinoma.

This clone was detected a few times. The CDR3 loop is CASSRGLSNYGYTF. The CDR3 DNA follows: TGTGCCAGTAGTAGGGGACTGTCAAACTATGGCTACACCTTC. This chain connects TRBV19 to TRBJ1-2; D may be TRBD1 (5 bases). CDR3 length: 14 amino acids. V lost 4 bases to trimming and J lost 2 bases, with 11 bases between them. Germline CDR1 is LNHDA and CDR2 is SQIVND (reference sequence).

The chain links TRBV11-1 to TRBJ1-1; perhaps TRBD1 as D (6 bases). Germline V gene data show CDR1 as SGHAT and CDR2 as FQDESV (reference sequence). The CDR3 consists of 14 residues. V lost 8 bases, J lost 3 bases, and 16 bases lay in between. As DNA, the CDR3 is TGTGCCAGCCGACGGGAACAGGGTTACACTGAAGCTTTCTTT. This encodes CASRREQGYTEAFF.

The J gene is TRBJ2-3, the V gene TRBV7-2; 7 positions agree with TRBD2. This CDR3 region has 16 residues. V was pared by 5 bases and J by 2 bases, with 10 bases of the junction left unmatched. The germline V gene encodes CDR1 SGHTA and CDR2 FQGNSA. The CDR3 DNA is TGTGCCAGCAGCCCTTTGGCGGGAGTGGCCACAGATACGCAGTATTTT. Protein: CASSPLAGVATDTQYF.

This clone was seen only a few times. The J gene is TRBJ2-2, the V gene TRBV2, with 8 bases aligning to TRBD1. CDR1 SNHLY and CDR2 FYNNEI come from the germline V gene. Trimming at V came to 1 base and at J to 7 bases, leaving 5 bases not matched to a gene. This CDR3 contains 15 residues. The CDR3 spells CASSEDGQGGGELFF. In nucleotides, the CDR3 is TGTGCCAGCAGTGAAGACGGACAGGGCGGCGGGGAGCTGTTTTTT.

The rearrangement joins TRBV18 to TRBJ1-6; 10 nucleotides match TRBD1. The CDR3 loop spans 16 amino acids. The V segment lost 0 bases and the J segment 5 bases; nucleotides outside the gene matches: 1. CDR1 is KGHSH and CDR2 is LQKENI in the germline V gene. In DNA form, the CDR3 reads TGTGCCAGCTCACCACCGGGACAGGGGAATAATTCACCCCTCCACTTT. Translation: CASSPPGQGNNSPLHF.

The chain joins TRBV19 to TRBJ1-1, with D uncertain. V was cut by 1 base and J by 0 bases, with 21 bases left in between. CDR1 and CDR2 from the germline V gene are LNHDA and SQIVND (reference sequence). The CDR3 loop spans 19 amino acids. The CDR3 DNA reads as TGTGCCAGTAGTATAGCAGGCCTAGCGGGCCAGACAATGAACACTGAAGCTTTCTTT. Amino acids: CASSIAGLAGQTMNTEAFF.

The J gene is TRBJ1-1, the V gene TRBV7-9; 10 positions agree with TRBD1. The J segment lost 5 bases and the V segment lost 5 bases, leaving 5 bases of the junction unmatched. CDR1 and CDR2 (germline): SEHNR, FQNEAQ (reference sequence). There are 14 residues in the CDR3. In DNA, the CDR3 is TGTGCCAGCAGCGTGGGACAGGGGAGGACTGAAGCTTTCTTT. Residues: CASSVGQGRTEAFF.

The rearrangement joins TRBV28 to TRBJ1-1, with D perhaps TRBD1 (6 bases). Trimming removed 5 bases at V and 1 base at J, with 11 bases between. This CDR3 spans 14 amino acids. Germline V gives CDR1 MDHEN, CDR2 SYDVKM. The CDR3 bases are TGTGCCAGCAGTCCTTCGGACAGGAACACTGAAGCTTTCTTT. As protein: CASSPSDRNTEAFF.

V usage is TRBV7-6 and J usage is TRBJ2-1; TRBD1 aligns across 11 bases. Unmatched junction bases numbered 9, after V lost 4 bases and J lost 10 bases. The length of the CDR3 is 15 residues. The germline CDR1 and CDR2 sequences are SGHVS and FNYEAQ. The DNA of the CDR3 is TGTGCCAGCAGCTCCCCGGACAGGGGGCGCGTAGAGCAGTTCTTC. Its protein is CASSSPDRGRVEQFF. Complete variable domain (other parts from reference TRBV7-6 and TRBJ2-1): GAGVSQSPRYKVTKRGQDVALRCDPISGHVSLYWYRQALGQGPEFLTYFNYEAQQDKSGLPNDRFSAERPEGSISTLTIQRTEQRDSAMYRCASSSPDRGRVEQFFGPGTRLTVL.

V and J are TRBV6-1 and TRBJ2-1, with TRBD2 as a possible D gene (7 bases). CDR3 length: 13 amino acids. Germline V gives CDR1 MNHNS, CDR2 SASEGT. The V end was cut by 10 bases, the J end by 6 bases, with 16 bases between. CDR3 in amino acids: CATGRGAANEQFF. The CDR3 region has the DNA TGTGCCACCGGCCGGGGGGCGGCCAATGAGCAGTTCTTC.

The rearrangement links TRBV2 to TRBJ1-4, with a tentative D call TRBD1 (5 bases). Deletions cut 6 bases from V and 8 bases from J, with 16 bases between. The CDR3 has 14 amino acids. Germline lookup yields CDR1 SNHLY and CDR2 FYNNEI. CDR3 residues: CASSLRGEAEKLFF. Written as DNA, the CDR3 is TGTGCCAGCAGCCTCCGGGGGGAAGCGGAAAAACTGTTTTTT.

The chain couples TRBV5-6 to TRBJ1-2; 9 nucleotides match TRBD1. Trimming cost V 4 bases and J 10 bases; bases outside gene matches: 5. CDR1 and CDR2 (germline): SGHDT, YYEEEE. The CDR3 spans 12 residues. Written as DNA, the CDR3 is TGTGCCAGCAGCCACCGGGACAGGGACTACACCTTC. Its translation: CASSHRDRDYTF.

This rearrangement joins TRBV7-3 to TRBJ2-5; 15 bases are shared with TRBD2. V lost 5 bases, J lost 5 bases, and 3 bases stayed unmatched. From germline, CDR1 is SGHTA and CDR2 FQGTGA. The CDR3 has 15 residues. The CDR3 DNA follows: TGTGCCAGCAGCCAAGGACTAGCGGGGGGGGAGACCCAGTACTTC. Residues: CASSQGLAGGETQYF.

The V gene is TRBV30, the J gene TRBJ2-3; D unresolved. Germline CDR1 GTSNPN, CDR2 SVGIG (reference sequence). The CDR3 consists of 12 residues. V was shortened by 3 bases and J by 2 bases, with 6 bases between the two germline ends. The DNA of the CDR3 is TGTGCCTGGAGACCGTTCACAGATACGCAGTATTTT. It translates to CAWRPFTDTQYF.

This rearrangement joins TRBV5-8 to TRBJ2-1; 14 bases align to TRBD2. CDR1 and CDR2 (germline): SGHTS, YDEGEE. This CDR3 contains 16 residues. V shed 4 bases and J 5 bases; nucleotides not matched to a gene: 5. The CDR3 bases are TGTGCCAGCAGCCCGGGGGGACTAGCGGGGGACAATGAGCAGTTCTTC. The encoded protein is CASSPGGLAGDNEQFF.

V gene TRBV9 combines with J gene TRBJ2-1, with 8 nucleotides matching TRBD2. This CDR3 is built from 14 residues. Germline V gene lookup returns CDR1 SGDLS and CDR2 YYNGEE. J was trimmed by 8 bases and V by 6 bases; bases with no gene match: 10. The CDR3 region is CASNAGGGPDEQFF. As DNA, the CDR3 is TGTGCCAGCAATGCGGGGGGAGGGCCTGATGAGCAGTTCTTC.

The J gene is TRBJ1-5, the V gene TRBV7-9; 7 bases match TRBD1. Trimming took 5 bases from V and 1 from J; bases not matched to a gene: 2. This CDR3 comprises 14 residues. Germline V CDR1 and CDR2: SEHNR, FQNEAQ (reference sequence). CDR3 bases: TGTGCCAGCAGCCTACAGGGGAGCAATCAGCCCCAGCATTTT. Its translation: CASSLQGSNQPQHF.

The chain joins TRBV19 to TRBJ1-5; D is uncertain. Trimming left V 3 bases short and J 0 bases short, with 15 bases between. Germline CDR1 LNHDA, CDR2 SQIVND (reference sequence). There are 17 residues in the CDR3. CDR3 bases: TGTGCCAGTAGTATGACCCTTGGTACGTATAGCAATCAGCCCCAGCATTTT. Protein: CASSMTLGTYSNQPQHF.

The CDR3 nucleotides read TGTGCCAGCAGCGTCCGGGACAGACCTAACTATGGCTACACCTTC. Translated: CASSVRDRPNYGYTF. The chain carries TRBV5-8 and TRBJ1-2, with 7 bases that match TRBD1. V trimming: 4 bases; J trimming: 0 bases; junction bases outside the gene matches: 6. The CDR3 totals 15 residues. Germline CDR1 and CDR2: SGHTS and YDEGEE.

On this clone itself: The sample carries other DNA sequences with the same CDR3. This sequence joins TRBV11-2 and TRBJ1-1; D remains ambiguous. V lost 2 bases and J 1 base, leaving 5 bases between the germline ends. Looked up from germline, CDR1 is SGHAT and CDR2 is FQNNGV. The CDR3 is 13 residues long. The CDR3 loop reads CASSLKRNTEAFF. CDR3 bases: TGTGCCAGCAGCTTAAAACGGAACACTGAAGCTTTCTTT.